This T cell receptor (beta chain) was observed in a study of identical twins. Study conclusions and caveats: Out-of-frame alpha sequences shared by twins showed excess low generation probability. Cord blood's abundant beta clonotypes had fewer insertions, unlike memory repertoires.

TCRdb reprocessed the 5' RACE reads via MiXCR and lists one record per CDR3 protein. Among around 650,000 distinct CDR3 sequences listed, just over 7% were seen once. V lost 6 bases, J lost 3 bases, and 12 bases lay in between. The CDR3 has 14 amino acids. With regard to this clonotype: The antigen is undetermined.

These records were also assigned to another study, of yellow fever vaccine responses in identical twins.

The TCR was taken from a woman aged 18-30 years in good health. The sample was PBMCs. The chain is built from TRBV12-3 or TRBV12-4 and TRBJ1-3; no definite D call. CDR3 sequence (DNA): TGTGCCAGCAGCGGGAGCGGTCGTGGAAACACCATATATTTT. This translates into CASSGSGRGNTIYF.